This T cell receptor (beta chain) was sequenced during a study of blood T cell repertoires in COVID-19. Overall study: Samples representing acute and convalescent COVID-19 were sourced from the United States, Italy and Spain.

Clones were sequenced by immunoSEQ multiplex PCR, and TCRdb holds only the in-frame ones, with some missing. The data show a few hundred thousand clones, almost 85% seen once. Germline V gene data show CDR1 as SNHLY and CDR2 as FYNNEI. With 4 bases removed from V and 6 bases from J, the gap between germline ends came to 14 bases. The CDR3 length is 14 residues. Recruited during active infection, patients (from Seattle) were subsequently followed longitudinally. Sequenced material: peripheral blood. This sequence was found in a woman in her 70s with COVID-19, enrolled during active disease. The chain is built from TRBV2 and TRBJ2-3; D is unclear. CDR3 amino acids: CASSGLGLWDTQYF. CDR3 DNA sequence: TGTGCCAGCAGTGGCTTGGGCCTGTGGGATACGCAGTATTTT.